This is a list of T cell receptor beta chains from one sample in a study of T cell responses to AZD1222 COVID-19 vaccine. Clones were read by immunoSEQ multiplex PCR, and TCRdb kept only the in-frame ones, dropping some. Here the sample spans over 100,000 clones, 90% to 95% being singletons. Sequences were derived from peripheral blood, sampled on day 0 of AZD1222 vaccination. The receptors were gathered from an adult in good health. Both conserved end residues are part of each CDR3. A D gene is named only where the DNA matches it firmly. Size is omitted from some rows. Given values are once, few, many or a class for expanded clones.

TRBJ2-7,TRBV9,-,TRBD2,15,TGTGCCAGCAGCGTAGCTAGCGGGAATCGGGGCGAGCAGTACTTC,CASSVASGNRGEQYF
TRBJ1-4,TRBV2,-,-,11,TGTGCCAGCAGACAGTATGGAAAACTGTTTTTT,CASRQYGKLFF
TRBJ2-1,TRBV15,-,-,15,TGTGCCACCAGCAGCCCCGAGGACTCCTACAATGAGCAGTTCTTC,CATSSPEDSYNEQFF
TRBJ1-4,TRBV12-5,-,TRBD1,17,TGTGCTAGTGGTCCTATGCAGGGGGCAGGTTCTAATGAAAAACTGTTTTTT,CASGPMQGAGSNEKLFF
TRBJ1-1,TRBV7-8,-,TRBD1,14,TGTGCCAGCAGCCCAGGGGGCTCGGACACTGAAGCTTTCTTT,CASSPGGSDTEAFF
TRBJ1-4,TRBV15,-,-,14,TGTGCCACCAGCAGAGATCAGGGGAGTGAAAAACTGTTTTTT,CATSRDQGSEKLFF
TRBJ2-7,TRBV2,-,-,15,TGTGCCAGCAGTGTAGATAGGGGGAAGGTTGGCGAGCAGTACTTC,CASSVDRGKVGEQYF
TRBJ2-1,TRBV19,once,-,15,TGTGCCAGTAGTTCCTCGCGGAGCTCCTACAATGAGCAGTTCTTC,CASSSSRSSYNEQFF
TRBJ1-1,TRBV28,-,-,12,TGTGCCAGCAGTTTTCAAGACACTGAAGCTTTCTTT,CASSFQDTEAFF
TRBJ2-1,TRBV7-9,-,-,15,TGTGCCAGCAGCTTAGTTGGCGGGGGCCAGGGGGAGCAGTTCTTC,CASSLVGGGQGEQFF
TRBJ2-2,TRBV19,-,-,15,TGTGCCAGTAGCCTCATCCGGAGGAACACCGGGGAGCTGTTTTTT,CASSLIRRNTGELFF
TRBJ1-2,TRBV4-1,-,-,18,TGCGCCAGCAGCCAGGAGGGCCCAGGGGTCGGGGGGGGCTATGGCTACACCTTC,CASSQEGPGVGGGYGYTF
TRBJ2-5,TRBV7-2,-,TRBD2,16,TGTGCCAGCAGCCCGGCGGCGGCGGGAGGGCCGGAGACCCAGTACTTC,CASSPAAAGGPETQYF
TRBJ1-2,TRBV19,few,-,9,TGTGCCAGTACGCATGGCTACACCTTC,CASTHGYTF
TRBJ2-3,TRBV7-9,-,-,15,TGTGCCAGCAGCCCCAAAGGGGCCAGCACAGATACGCAGTATTTT,CASSPKGASTDTQYF
TRBJ1-1,TRBV6-1,once,-,13,TGTGCCAGCAGTGAAGCGACTCGGACTGAAGCTTTCTTT,CASSEATRTEAFF
TRBJ2-1,TRBV28,-,TRBD1,16,TGTGCCAGCAGCTGGCCTGCAGGGGGCCGGAGCAATGAGCAGTTCTTC,CASSWPAGGRSNEQFF
TRBJ2-1,TRBV4-3,-,TRBD2,20,TGCGCCAGCAGCCAAGAATTTATATTTACTAGCGGGGGGGGACTCAATGAGCAGTTCTTC,CASSQEFIFTSGGGLNEQFF
TRBJ2-7,TRBV4-1,-,TRBD1,17,TGCGCCAGCAGCCAAGAAACCCGAGGACAGGTCACCTACGAGCAGTACTTC,CASSQETRGQVTYEQYF
TRBJ1-1,TRBV7-8,few,-,17,TGTGCCAGCAGCTTACGGGACGTTCTACCCCCGAACACTGAAGCTTTCTTT,CASSLRDVLPPNTEAFF
TRBJ1-2,TRBV19,-,-,14,TGTGCCAGTAGTATGCAGGAGAGACTCTATGGCTACACCTTC,CASSMQERLYGYTF
TRBJ2-2,TRBV4-1,-,-,14,TGCGCCAGCAGCCAAGGGCAGAACACCGGGGAGCTGTTTTTT,CASSQGQNTGELFF
TRBJ2-3,TRBV12-5,-,-,15,TGTGCTAGTGGTCCAGGACAGAGAGACACAGATACGCAGTATTTT,CASGPGQRDTDTQYF
TRBJ1-2,TRBV4-2,-,-,15,TGTGCCAGCAGCCAAGAGGCAGGCAGAAAGGATGGCTACACCTTC,CASSQEAGRKDGYTF
TRBJ2-1,TRBV19,-,TRBD2,15,TGTGCCAGTAGTAGGACTAGCGGGTCCTACAATGAGCAGTTCTTC,CASSRTSGSYNEQFF
TRBJ1-1,TRBV11-1,-,-,13,TGTGCCAGCAGCTTAGCGGAGAACACTGAAGCTTTCTTT,CASSLAENTEAFF
TRBJ2-3,TRBV5-6,-,-,13,TGTGCCAGCAGCCCCGGAGGGCCAGATACGCAGTATTTT,CASSPGGPDTQYF
TRBJ1-6,TRBV20-1,-,TRBD1,14,TGCAGTGCTAGTCACAGGGGGCGGAATTCACCCCTCCACTTT,CSASHRGRNSPLHF
TRBJ1-5,TRBV19,-,-,17,TGTGCCAGTAGTATCCCCCTTAGGGACACCCGCAATCAGCCCCAGCATTTT,CASSIPLRDTRNQPQHF
TRBJ1-5,TRBV7-9,-,-,16,TGTGCCAGCAGCTTAGGGGTCGGCAGGGTGGATCAGCCCCAGCATTTT,CASSLGVGRVDQPQHF
TRBJ1-2,TRBV5-1,few,TRBD1,13,TGCGCCAGCAGCTGGGAGGGGACAGGCGGCTACACCTTC,CASSWEGTGGYTF
TRBJ2-7,TRBV6-5,-,TRBD2,13,TGTGCCAGCAGTTACCGCCGGGGGGACGAGCAGTACTTC,CASSYRRGDEQYF
TRBJ1-6,TRBV19,-,-,14,TGTGCCAGTAGTCGTTTCGGAGGCCATTCACCCCTCCACTTT,CASSRFGGHSPLHF
TRBJ2-1,TRBV7-2,-,TRBD2,17,TGTGCCAGCAGCCAACCCCCGAGCGGGGACTCCTACAATGAGCAGTTCTTC,CASSQPPSGDSYNEQFF
TRBJ1-3,TRBV4-1,-,-,18,TGCGCCAGCAGCCAAGTTCTAGGACTAGGGGGAGTTGGAAACACCATATATTTT,CASSQVLGLGGVGNTIYF
TRBJ2-1,TRBV7-7,-,-,15,TGTGCTAGCAGCTTAGTTTCGACATCCTACAATGAGCAGTTCTTC,CASSLVSTSYNEQFF
TRBJ2-2,TRBV6-5,once,-,15,TGTGCCAGCAGTTACTCAACAGCGAACACCGGGGAGCTGTTTTTT,CASSYSTANTGELFF
TRBJ1-6,TRBV19,-,-,14,TGTGCCAGTAGTATTGCAGGGAATAATTCACCCCTCCACTTT,CASSIAGNNSPLHF
TRBJ1-1,TRBV10-3,-,-,15,TGTGCCATCAGGAACAGGGTTAGCGACGACACTGAAGCTTTCTTT,CAIRNRVSDDTEAFF
TRBJ2-5,TRBV12-5,-,-,12,TGTGCTAGTGGTTCGAAAATGGAGACCCAGTACTTC,CASGSKMETQYF
TRBJ1-5,TRBV6-5,-,TRBD1,15,TGTGCCTGCCACCGGGACAGACTTATCAATCAGCCCCAGCATTTT,CACHRDRLINQPQHF
TRBJ1-2,TRBV6-5,-,TRBD1,14,TGTGCCAGCACCAAGACAGGGAGGGACTATGGCTACACCTTC,CASTKTGRDYGYTF
TRBJ1-2,TRBV19,-,-,18,TGTGCCAGTAGTGAAATTGGATCCGGGCGGGGGGCTACGATGGGCTACACCTTC,CASSEIGSGRGATMGYTF
TRBJ2-1,TRBV28,-,TRBD1,16,TGTGCCAGCAGTCCCCAGGGGGATAGAGACGGCAATGAGCAGTTCTTC,CASSPQGDRDGNEQFF
TRBJ1-6,TRBV27,-,-,15,TGTGCCAGCAGCCCGGAGGGAAACTATAATTCACCCCTCCACTTT,CASSPEGNYNSPLHF
TRBJ1-1,TRBV7-6,-,-,14,TGTGCCAGCAGCCCACGACCGGACGGACATGAAGCTTTCTTT,CASSPRPDGHEAFF
TRBJ1-2,TRBV19,-,-,15,TGTGCCAGTAGTATAGATCGACGGGCCCTCTATGGCTACACCTTC,CASSIDRRALYGYTF
TRBJ1-1,TRBV9,few,TRBD1,17,TGTGCCAGCAGCGTAGGCCAGCACACCCACACAGGGGGTGAAGCTTTCTTT,CASSVGQHTHTGGEAFF
TRBJ2-3,TRBV6-5,once,-,15,TGTGCCAGCTTTCTCGGGCTAGGTAACACAGATACGCAGTATTTT,CASFLGLGNTDTQYF
TRBJ1-1,TRBV9,-,TRBD1,14,TGTGCCAGCAGCCCTGGGACAGGGAACACTGAAGCTTTCTTT,CASSPGTGNTEAFF
TRBJ1-4,TRBV4-2,-,-,15,TGTGCCAGCAGCCAAGACGACAGGCCTAATGAAAAACTGTTTTTT,CASSQDDRPNEKLFF
TRBJ1-2,TRBV11-2,-,-,12,TGTGCCAGCAGCTCTTCAGGGAATGGCTACACCTTC,CASSSSGNGYTF
TRBJ2-5,TRBV28,once,TRBD1,15,TGTGCCAGCAGTTCGTTACAGGGACAGCAAGAGACCCAGTACTTC,CASSSLQGQQETQYF
TRBJ2-1,TRBV6-5,-,-,12,TGTGCCAGCAATAGAAGGGGGAATGAGCAGTTCTTC,CASNRRGNEQFF
TRBJ1-5,TRBV11-2,-,-,15,TGTGCCAGCAAAGAAGGGGGGTTGAGCAATCAGCCCCAGCATTTT,CASKEGGLSNQPQHF